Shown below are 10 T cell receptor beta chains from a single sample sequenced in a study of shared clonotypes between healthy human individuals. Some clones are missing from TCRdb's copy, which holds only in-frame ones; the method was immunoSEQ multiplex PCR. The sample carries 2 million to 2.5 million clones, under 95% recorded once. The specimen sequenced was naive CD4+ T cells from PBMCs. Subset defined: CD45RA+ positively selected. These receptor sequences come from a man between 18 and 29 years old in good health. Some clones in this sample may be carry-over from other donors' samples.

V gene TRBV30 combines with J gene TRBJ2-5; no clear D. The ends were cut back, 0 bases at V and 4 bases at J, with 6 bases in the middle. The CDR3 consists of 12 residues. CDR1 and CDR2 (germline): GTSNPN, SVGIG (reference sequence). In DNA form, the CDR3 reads TGTGCCTGGAGTGTACACGGAGAGACCCAGTACTTC. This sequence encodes CAWSVHGETQYF.

This chain's CDR3 is CASSAVVSGANVLTF. The CDR3 DNA reads as TGTGCCAGCAGTGCCGTCGTCTCTGGGGCCAACGTCCTGACTTTC. The chain is built from TRBV27 and TRBJ2-6, with unresolved D. Per the germline V gene, CDR1 is MNHEY and CDR2 is SMNVEV (reference sequence). V lost 5 bases and J 0 bases, leaving 8 bases between the germline ends. This CDR3 region has 15 residues.

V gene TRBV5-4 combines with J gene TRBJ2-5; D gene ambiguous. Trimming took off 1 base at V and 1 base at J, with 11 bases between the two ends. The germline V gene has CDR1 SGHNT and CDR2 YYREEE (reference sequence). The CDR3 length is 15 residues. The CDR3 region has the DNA TGTGCCAGCAGCTTGTTGACATCATTCCAAGAGACCCAGTACTTC. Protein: CASSLLTSFQETQYF.

CDR3: CASRPLAGAAGELFF. The DNA of the CDR3 is TGCGCCAGCAGACCCCTAGCGGGAGCCGCCGGGGAGCTGTTTTTT. The gene calls are TRBV5-1 and TRBJ2-2; 10 bases are a match to TRBD2. Losses at the gene ends were 5 bases for V and 6 bases for J; bases not matched to a gene: 7. The CDR3 totals 15 residues. The germline CDR1 and CDR2 sequences are SGHRS and YFSETQ.

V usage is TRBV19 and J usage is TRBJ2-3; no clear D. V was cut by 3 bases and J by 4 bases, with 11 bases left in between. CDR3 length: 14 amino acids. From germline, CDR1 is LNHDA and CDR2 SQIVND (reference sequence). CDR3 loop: CASSISTPADTQYF. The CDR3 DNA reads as TGTGCCAGTAGTATCTCAACTCCCGCAGATACGCAGTATTTT.

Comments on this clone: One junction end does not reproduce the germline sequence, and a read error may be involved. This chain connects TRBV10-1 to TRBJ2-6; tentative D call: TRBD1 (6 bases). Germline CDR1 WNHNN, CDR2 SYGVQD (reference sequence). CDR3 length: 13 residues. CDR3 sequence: CPRGCSGANVLTF. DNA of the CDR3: TGCCCCAGGGGTTGCTCTGGGGCCAACGTCCTGACTTTC.

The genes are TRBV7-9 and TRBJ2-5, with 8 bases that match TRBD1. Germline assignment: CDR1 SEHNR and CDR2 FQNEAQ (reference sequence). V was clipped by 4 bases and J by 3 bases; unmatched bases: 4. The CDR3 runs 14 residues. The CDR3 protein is CASSSSDREETQYF. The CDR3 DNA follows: TGTGCCAGCAGCTCCTCGGACAGGGAAGAGACCCAGTACTTC.

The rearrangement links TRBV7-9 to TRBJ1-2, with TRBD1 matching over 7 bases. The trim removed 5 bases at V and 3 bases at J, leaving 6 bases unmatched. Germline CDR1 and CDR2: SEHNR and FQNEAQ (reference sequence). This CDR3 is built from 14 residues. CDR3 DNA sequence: TGTGCCAGCAGCGTAGGGGGCGTCGACTATGGCTACACCTTC. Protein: CASSVGGVDYGYTF.

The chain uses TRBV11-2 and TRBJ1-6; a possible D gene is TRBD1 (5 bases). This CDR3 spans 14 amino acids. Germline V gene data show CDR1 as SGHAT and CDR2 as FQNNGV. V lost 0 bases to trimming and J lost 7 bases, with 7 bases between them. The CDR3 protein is CASSLDTGNSPLHF. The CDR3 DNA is TGTGCCAGCAGCTTAGATACAGGAAATTCACCCCTCCACTTT.

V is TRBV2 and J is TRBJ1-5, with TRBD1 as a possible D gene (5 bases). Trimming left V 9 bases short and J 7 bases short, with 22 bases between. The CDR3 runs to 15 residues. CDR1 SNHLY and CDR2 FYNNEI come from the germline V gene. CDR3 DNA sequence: TGTGCCAGTACCCTTGAGGGCGTCCAGGGCCAGCCCCAGCATTTT. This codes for CASTLEGVQGQPQHF.